A single sample is the source of the 10 T cell receptor beta chains below, sequenced in a study of blood T cell repertoires in COVID-19. Produced via immunoSEQ multiplex PCR; TCRdb's table is partial and in-frame only. The sample lists some 400,000 clones; just under 90% were seen once. The material sequenced was PBMCs or T cells enriched from blood (not recorded which). The source of these receptors is a woman aged 30 to 39 who had recovered from COVID-19.

The V and J genes are TRBV3-1 (or the pseudogene TRBV3-2) and TRBJ2-2; D gene ambiguous. The V gene lost 6 bases and the J gene lost 5 bases, with 10 bases spanning the gap. Germline CDR1 and CDR2: LGHDT and YNNKEL (reference sequence). This CDR3 is 13 amino acids long. Here the CDR3 DNA reads TGTGCCAGCAGTAACAGTGTAACCGGGGAGCTGTTTTTT. Translation: CASSNSVTGELFF.

The V and J genes are TRBV15 and TRBJ1-1, with TRBD1 matching 9 bases. V lost 5 bases, J lost 1 base, and 5 bases stayed unmatched. Per the germline V gene, CDR1 is LNHNV and CDR2 is YYDKDF (reference sequence). The length of the CDR3 is 15 residues. CDR3 coding DNA: TGTGCCACCAGCGGGGACAGGGTGGGGAACACTGAAGCTTTCTTT. It specifies CATSGDRVGNTEAFF.

This sequence joins TRBV3-1 (or the pseudogene TRBV3-2) and TRBJ2-1; TRBD1 matches at 7 bases. The CDR3 has 14 amino acids. Germline values: CDR1 LGHDT, CDR2 YNNKEL (reference sequence). V trimming: 4 bases; J trimming: 7 bases; junction bases outside the gene matches: 7. The DNA of the CDR3 is TGTGCCAGCAGCCGGGTCACACAGGGGAATGAGCAGTTCTTC. Its translation is CASSRVTQGNEQFF.

The chain joins TRBV28 to TRBJ2-3; 8 bases are shared with TRBD2. The CDR3 spans 15 residues. The trim removed 7 bases at V and 2 bases at J, leaving 8 bases unmatched. Germline-derived CDR1 and CDR2 are MDHEN and SYDVKM. CDR3 in amino acids: CASNQLAESTDTQYF. As DNA, the CDR3 is TGTGCCAGCAATCAACTAGCGGAATCCACAGATACGCAGTATTTT.

The chain is built from TRBV5-1 and TRBJ1-6, with 7 positions matching TRBD1. The CDR3 has 16 residues. Unmatched junction bases numbered 3, after V lost 0 bases and J lost 3 bases. Germline V gives CDR1 SGHRS, CDR2 YFSETQ. The CDR3 spells CASSLAGQVYNSPLHF. The CDR3 DNA follows: TGCGCCAGCAGCTTGGCCGGACAGGTCTATAATTCACCCCTCCACTTT.

This chain uses TRBV7-2 with TRBJ2-1; D unclear. The CDR3 totals 11 residues. The germline V gene has CDR1 SGHTA and CDR2 FQGNSA. V was trimmed by 8 bases and J by 6 bases, leaving 8 bases between them. This chain's CDR3 is CASPFGNEQFF. Here the CDR3 DNA reads TGTGCCAGCCCCTTCGGCAATGAGCAGTTCTTC.

This chain connects TRBV19 to TRBJ2-2; D not certain. In germline, CDR1 is LNHDA, CDR2 SQIVND (reference sequence). The CDR3 consists of 12 residues. V was clipped by 4 bases and J by 5 bases, with 5 bases between them. The CDR3 bases are TGTGCCAGTAGTACGAGGACCGGGGAGCTGTTTTTT. It specifies CASSTRTGELFF.

V gene TRBV19 combines with J gene TRBJ1-6; D is unresolved. The CDR3 totals 15 residues. CDR1 and CDR2 from the germline V gene are LNHDA and SQIVND (reference sequence). The V end lost 5 bases, the J end lost 2 bases, and 10 bases lay between the germline ends. In nucleotides, the CDR3 is TGTGCCAGTAGTGGCGGGTTCGCCTATAATTCACCCCTCCACTTT. Its translation: CASSGGFAYNSPLHF.

This chain links TRBV6-5 with TRBJ2-7, with 7 positions matching TRBD1. CDR3 length: 14 amino acids. The J segment lost 0 bases and the V segment lost 6 bases, leaving 5 bases of the junction unmatched. Germline assignment: CDR1 MNHEY and CDR2 SVGAGI. This chain's CDR3 is CASRIYRGSYEQYF. The CDR3 DNA is TGTGCCAGCAGGATCTACAGGGGCTCCTACGAGCAGTACTTC.

This clone is a singleton in its sample. V is TRBV5-1 and J is TRBJ1-6; 7 nucleotides align to TRBD1. V lost 1 base and J lost 8; bases outside the gene matches: 3. Germline V lookup: CDR1 SGHRS, CDR2 YFSETQ. This CDR3 is built from 14 residues. The CDR3 coding sequence is TGCGCCAGCAGCTTGACAGGGGAGGATTCACCCCTCCACTTT. This translates into CASSLTGEDSPLHF.